The next 10 T cell receptor beta chains were all read from a single sample in a study of CD8 T cells in ankylosing spondylitis. MiXCR, applied by TCRdb to the 5' RACE reads, yields one record per CDR3 protein. The data contain a few hundred thousand distinct CDR3 sequences, approximately 11% of them singletons. Sequencing was performed on blood, either unsorted or a sorted T cell fraction (not recorded which). The receptors come from a male donor with ankylosing spondylitis or in good health (not recorded which).

The gene calls are TRBV28 and TRBJ2-7; TRBD1 agrees at 7 bases. Per germline, CDR1 MDHEN and CDR2 SYDVKM. The CDR3 runs to 14 residues. V trimming: 6 bases; J trimming: 2 bases; junction bases outside the gene matches: 7. The CDR3 protein is CASSPRGPTYEQYF. The CDR3 DNA follows: TGTGCCAGCAGCCCGAGGGGGCCAACCTACGAGCAGTACTTC.

This clonotype occurred many times. The chain joins TRBV6-1 to TRBJ2-3, with 11 nucleotides matching TRBD2. The CDR3 covers 16 residues. Per the germline V gene, CDR1 is MNHNS and CDR2 is SASEGT. Trimming took 6 bases from V and 5 from J; bases not matched to a gene: 10. This CDR3 reads CASSLNSGRAGDTQYF. DNA for the CDR3: TGTGCCAGCAGCCTCAATAGCGGGAGGGCGGGAGATACGCAGTATTTT.

At least ten counts were recorded for this clonotype. The chain recombines TRBV7-3 with TRBJ1-2; tentatively, D is TRBD1 (5 bases). V dropped 4 bases and J dropped 5 bases, with 26 bases sitting between them. The germline CDR1 and CDR2 sequences are SGHTA and FQGTGA. This CDR3 is 18 amino acids long. CDR3 DNA: TGTGCCAGCAGCTCTAGGACCGGGACGGAGGCCACTGAGTATGGCTACACCTTC. Translation: CASSSRTGTEATEYGYTF.

This clonotype was counted at least ten times. The chain joins TRBV5-5 to TRBJ2-1; D ambiguous. From germline, CDR1 is SGHKS and CDR2 YYEKEE (reference sequence). Trimming took 1 base from V and 7 from J, leaving 9 bases between them. The CDR3 consists of 13 residues. The CDR3, as DNA: TGTGCCAGCAGCTTGAAGCAGTTAAATGAGCAGTTCTTC. Its protein product is CASSLKQLNEQFF.

This clonotype showed up just a few times. This chain connects TRBV7-2 to TRBJ1-1, with D possibly being TRBD1 (5 bases). The CDR3 extends over 15 amino acids. Germline-derived CDR1 and CDR2 are SGHTA and FQGNSA. V was shortened by 3 bases and J by 0 bases, with 11 bases between the two germline ends. The CDR3 loop is CASSFGAGMNTEAFF. The CDR3 DNA reads as TGTGCCAGCAGCTTTGGGGCAGGCATGAACACTGAAGCTTTCTTT. The whole variable domain, remainder taken from reference TRBV7-2 and TRBJ1-1, is GAGVSQSPSNKVTEKGKDVELRCDPISGHTALYWYRQSLGQGLEFLIYFQGNSAPDKSGLPSDRFSAERTGGSVSTLTIQRTQQEDSAVYLCASSFGAGMNTEAFFGQGTRLTVV.

This clonotype was seen at least ten times. The chain is built from TRBV12-3 or TRBV12-4 and TRBJ1-3; D perhaps matches TRBD1 (5 bases). CDR3 length: 17 amino acids. The V end lost 6 bases, the J end lost 4 bases, and 22 bases lay between the germline ends. Here the CDR3 DNA reads TGTGCCAGCAGAGCGCGGGGGAAAATTACGGGAGGAAACACCATATATTTT. Translating it yields CASRARGKITGGNTIYF.

In nucleotides, the CDR3 is TGCAGCGTTAAGATCGGGTTGCTGACTTTCTTT. Its protein product is CSVKIGLLTFF. V gene TRBV29-1 combines with J gene TRBJ1-1, with D unclear. V was pared by 5 bases and J by 12 bases, with 16 bases between. The CDR3 is made up of 11 amino acids. Germline assignment: CDR1 SQVTM and CDR2 ANQGSEA.

This clonotype was picked up many times. CDR3 DNA sequence: TGTGCCAGCAGCGACACTAGTCCCGGGGAGCTGTTTTTT. This codes for CASSDTSPGELFF. This chain joins TRBV9 and TRBJ2-2, with D maybe TRBD2 (5 bases). V shed 3 bases and J shed 6 bases, with 9 bases lying between them. CDR3 length equals 13 residues. CDR1 is SGDLS and CDR2 is YYNGEE in the germline V gene.

This clonotype showed up just a few times. With a much larger clone just one base away, this may be a read error. The gene calls are TRBV5-1 and TRBJ2-5; D might be TRBD2 (6 bases). The CDR3 extends over 14 amino acids. The germline gives CDR1 SGHRS, CDR2 YFSETQ. Trimming pared 2 bases from V and 9 bases from J, leaving 17 bases between. This CDR3 is CASSFARSGEAQYF. The CDR3 DNA sequence: TGCGCCAGCAGCTTTGCACGCTCGGGGGAGGCCCAGTACTTC.

This clonotype was recorded many times. The chain has TRBV6-4 and TRBJ2-3, with 8 nucleotides matching TRBD1. V shed 0 bases and J 0 bases; nucleotides not matched to a gene: 8. The CDR3 extends over 18 amino acids. CDR1 and CDR2 (germline): MRHNA, SNTAGT. This chain's CDR3 is CASSDSPGGGTSTDTQYF. In nucleotides, the CDR3 is TGTGCCAGCAGTGACTCCCCAGGGGGCGGAACTAGCACAGATACGCAGTATTTT.